A single sample gave rise to the 18 T cell receptor beta chains below, sequenced in a study of T cell repertoires in cytomegalovirus infection. No antigen is known for these receptors. TCRdb passed the reads through MiXCR, listing each CDR3 protein once. This sample yields a few hundred thousand distinct CDR3 sequences, of which about 35% are seen a single time; roughly 13% belongs to the top ten. This material consisted of cultured PBMCs, taken from culture after CMV antigen stimulation. All receptors derive from a human donor in good health (CMV status not recorded). Some clones in this sample may be carry-over from other donors' samples.

This clonotype appeared a few times. The V and J genes are TRBV11-2 and TRBJ2-1, with D unclear. Germline V CDR1 and CDR2: SGHAT, FQNNGV. Deletions cut 5 bases from V and 3 bases from J, with 8 bases between. This CDR3 has 13 amino acids. Here the CDR3 reads CASSQHDYNEQFF. DNA of the CDR3: TGTGCCAGCAGCCAACACGACTACAATGAGCAGTTCTTC. Full variable domain (outside the CDR3, taken from reference TRBV11-2 and TRBJ2-1): EAGVAQSPRYKIIEKRQSVAFWCNPISGHATLYWYQQILGQGPKLLIQFQNNGVVDDSQLPKDRFSAERLKGVDSTLKIQPAKLEDSAVYLCASSQHDYNEQFFGPGTRLTVL.

This clonotype appeared a few times. The V gene is TRBV7-8, the J gene TRBJ1-5; no clear D gene. Germline CDR1 and CDR2: SGHVS and FQNEAQ. The CDR3 is made up of 16 amino acids. Trimming removed 5 bases from V and 5 bases from J, with 19 bases in between. The DNA of the CDR3 is TGTGCCAGCAGCCAAGACCTCCGGGCACCCGATCAGCCCCAGCATTTT. It encodes CASSQDLRAPDQPQHF.

This sequence joins TRBV23-1 and TRBJ2-3; 11 positions agree with TRBD2. TRBV23-1 is noted as an ORF with a role that remains uncertain. This CDR3 has 16 residues. V was pared by 3 bases and J by 1 base, with 3 bases of the junction left unmatched. CDR3 bases: TGCGCCAGCAGTCAGGGGACTAGCGGTCGCACAGATACGCAGTATTTT. Protein product: CASSQGTSGRTDTQYF.

V is TRBV7-2 and J is TRBJ2-3; 8 positions agree with TRBD2. The CDR3 runs to 15 residues. V lost 5 bases and J lost 5; bases outside the gene matches: 9. The germline V gene has CDR1 SGHTA and CDR2 FQGNSA. The CDR3: CASSRGGTSLDTQYF. As DNA, the CDR3 is TGTGCCAGCAGCCGAGGGGGGACTAGTCTAGATACGCAGTATTTT.

This clonotype was counted at least ten times. The gene calls are TRBV7-2 and TRBJ1-5; 9 nucleotides line up with TRBD1. CDR1 is SGHTA, CDR2 FQGNSA, per germline. The junction had 7 bases not matched to a gene; V was cut back by 1 base and J by 0 bases. This CDR3 has 18 amino acids. The CDR3 sequence is CASSLEGTGLISNQPQHF. The CDR3 DNA sequence: TGTGCCAGCAGCTTAGAGGGGACAGGGTTAATTAGCAATCAGCCCCAGCATTTT.

This clonotype turned up a few times. The chain uses TRBV6-2 or TRBV6-3 and TRBJ2-7, with no clear D. Germline CDR1 reads MNHEY; CDR2 reads SVGEGT. The V end lost 7 bases, the J end lost 5 bases, and 15 bases lay between the germline ends. This CDR3 comprises 13 residues. The CDR3 nucleotides read TGTGCCAGCACCCGGTCCCTACTGGACGAGCAGTACTTC. Amino acids: CASTRSLLDEQYF.

This clonotype was observed many times. The J gene is TRBJ1-2, the V gene TRBV7-2, with D tentatively TRBD1 (5 bases). The CDR3 is 17 residues long. With 0 bases removed from V and 4 bases from J, the gap between germline ends came to 18 bases. CDR1 SGHTA and CDR2 FQGNSA come from the germline V gene. This CDR3 reads CASSLATGWGFGYGYTF. The CDR3 coding sequence is TGTGCCAGCAGCTTAGCTACAGGTTGGGGGTTTGGCTATGGCTACACCTTC.

This clonotype was detected once. The chain recombines TRBV27 with TRBJ2-1; 9 bases are shared with TRBD1. The CDR3 runs 13 residues. Trimming cost V 6 bases and J 8 bases; bases outside gene matches: 5. CDR1 and CDR2 (germline): MNHEY, SMNVEV (reference sequence). The CDR3: CASSRDRAHEQFF. CDR3 sequence (DNA): TGTGCCAGCAGCCGGGACAGGGCACATGAGCAGTTCTTC.

V usage is TRBV10-1 and J usage is TRBJ2-1, with 12 nucleotides matching TRBD2. In germline, CDR1 is WNHNN, CDR2 SYGVQD (reference sequence). The length of the CDR3 is 14 residues. Trimming cost V 5 bases and J 8 bases; bases outside gene matches: 4. CDR3 sequence reads: CASSTSGRTYEQFF. The CDR3 DNA is TGCGCCAGCAGTACTAGCGGGAGGACATATGAGCAGTTCTTC.

The chain links TRBV10-3 to TRBJ1-1, with 8 bases matching TRBD1. V shed 0 bases and J 9 bases; nucleotides not matched to a gene: 3. CDR1 is ENHRY and CDR2 is SYGVKD in the germline V gene. This CDR3 has 13 residues. CDR3 DNA: TGTGCCATCAGTGAGTCGTCAGGGGGCAAAGCTTTCTTT. Amino acids: CAISESSGGKAFF.

This clonotype was observed a few times. The chain has TRBV19 and TRBJ2-7; a possible D gene is TRBD1 (8 bases). The V gene lost 5 bases and the J gene lost 4 bases, with 15 bases spanning the gap. CDR1 and CDR2 (germline): LNHDA, SQIVND (reference sequence). There are 14 residues in the CDR3. The CDR3 DNA sequence: TGTGCCAGTAGTGCTCAACAGGGGGGGTACGAGCAGTACTTC. Protein: CASSAQQGGYEQYF.

The rearrangement uses TRBV12-3 or TRBV12-4 and TRBJ1-1, with D hard to call. V gave up 3 bases and J gave up 10 bases, with 12 bases separating them. The CDR3 consists of 12 residues. CDR3 residues: CASSFRENLAFF. CDR3 sequence (DNA): TGTGCCAGCAGTTTTCGGGAGAATCTAGCTTTCTTT.

This clonotype was observed at least ten times. This chain links TRBV7-8 with TRBJ2-7, with D perhaps matching TRBD2 (6 bases). V shed 5 bases and J shed 4 bases, with 18 bases lying between them. Germline-derived CDR1 and CDR2 are SGHVS and FQNEAQ. This CDR3 is built from 15 residues. DNA for the CDR3: TGTGCCAGCAGCCCCCTTACGGGAGTGATTTACGAGCAGTACTTC. Translating it yields CASSPLTGVIYEQYF.

This clonotype occurred a few times. The chain carries TRBV4-3 and TRBJ2-7; perhaps TRBD2 as D (5 bases). This CDR3 contains 14 residues. The germline V gene encodes CDR1 LGHNA and CDR2 YSLEER. Trimming removed 0 bases at V and 2 bases at J, with 8 bases between. The CDR3 nucleotides read TGCGCCAGCAGCCAAGAACTGGGAGCCTACGAGCAGTACTTC. Residues: CASSQELGAYEQYF.

This clonotype was recorded once. The CDR3 nucleotides are TGTACCAGCAGCTTAGGGGTTGGGAGGGGGCGTTACAATGAGCAGTTCTTC. It specifies CTSSLGVGRGRYNEQFF. V and J are TRBV7-2 and TRBJ2-1; D tentatively fits TRBD1 or TRBD2 (7 bases each). With 1 base removed from V and 4 bases from J, the gap between germline ends came to 17 bases. The CDR3 has 17 residues. Germline values: CDR1 SGHTA, CDR2 FQGNSA.

This clonotype was seen only a few times. This rearrangement joins TRBV7-2 to TRBJ1-5; no clear D. This CDR3 region has 16 residues. The germline gives CDR1 SGHTA, CDR2 FQGNSA. V gave up 4 bases and J gave up 2 bases, with 15 bases separating them. The CDR3 reads CASSSFWVMGNQPQHF. For the CDR3, the DNA is TGTGCCAGCAGCTCGTTCTGGGTAATGGGCAATCAGCCCCAGCATTTT. The full variable domain, in which reference TRBV7-2 and TRBJ1-5 provide the parts outside the CDR3, is GAGVSQSPSNKVTEKGKDVELRCDPISGHTALYWYRQSLGQGLEFLIYFQGNSAPDKSGLPSDRFSAERTGGSVSTLTIQRTQQEDSAVYLCASSSFWVMGNQPQHFGDGTRLSIL.

The chain uses TRBV11-2 and TRBJ1-1; D gene unclear. The CDR3 loop spans 11 amino acids. The germline V and J ends were trimmed by 4 bases and 4 bases, with 4 bases remaining between them. CDR1 and CDR2 (germline): SGHAT, FQNNGV. The CDR3 DNA is TGTGCCAGCAGCTACACCACTGAAGCTTTCTTT. This encodes CASSYTTEAFF.

This clonotype turned up a few times. This chain uses TRBV7-2 with TRBJ1-2; 7 bases match TRBD1. The ends lost 2 bases at V and 7 bases at J; junction bases unmatched: 10. Germline CDR1 reads SGHTA; CDR2 reads FQGNSA. The CDR3 contains 15 residues. The CDR3 spells CASSLLIGGGGGYTF. CDR3 in DNA: TGTGCCAGCAGCTTACTGATAGGGGGCGGGGGTGGCTACACCTTC.